This passage covers 30 T cell receptor beta chains from one sample sequenced in a study of cytomegalovirus exposure and HLA in healthy donors. A multiplex PCR was run with 60 Vbeta primers and 13 Jbeta primers. Assay: immunoSEQ multiplex PCR; the TCRdb copy retains only in-frame clones and omits some. In the table there are 100,000 to 150,000 clones, 80% to 90% of which are singletons. Sequencing input: PBMCs. The receptor set was obtained from a woman between 18 and 29 years old in good health and CMV-seropositive.

V and J are TRBV15 and TRBJ2-7; TRBD1 agrees at 10 bases. Per germline, CDR1 LNHNV and CDR2 YYDKDF (reference sequence). Losses at the gene ends were 6 bases for V and 2 bases for J; bases not matched to a gene: 4. The CDR3 is 14 residues long. Here the CDR3 DNA reads TGTGCCACCAGAGGGACAGGGGAAGCCTACGAGCAGTACTTC. Translation: CATRGTGEAYEQYF.

CDR3 loop: CASSLGAGGPGTDTQYF. CDR3 bases: TGCGCCAGCAGCTTGGGAGCGGGGGGGCCTGGCACAGATACGCAGTATTTT. V gene TRBV5-1 combines with J gene TRBJ2-3; 10 bases match TRBD2. The CDR3 consists of 17 residues. The ends lost 0 bases at V and 1 base at J; junction bases unmatched: 5. Germline CDR1 reads SGHRS; CDR2 reads YFSETQ. Variable domain in full (rest from reference TRBV5-1 and TRBJ2-3): KAGVTQTPRYLIKTRGQQVTLSCSPISGHRSVSWYQQTPGQGLQFLFEYFSETQRNKGNFPGRFSGRQFSNSRSEMNVSTLELGDSALYLCASSLGAGGPGTDTQYFGPGTRLTVL.

V and J are TRBV10-3 and TRBJ1-4; a possible D gene is TRBD1 (5 bases). The CDR3 is 13 amino acids. Germline loops: CDR1 ENHRY, CDR2 SYGVKD. The V and J ends lost 10 bases and 2 bases respectively, with 11 bases between them. In nucleotides, the CDR3 is TGTGCCACCGCCCCAGGGACTAATGAAAAACTGTTTTTT. It translates to CATAPGTNEKLFF.

The CDR3 region is CSVSGLQETQYF. The CDR3 DNA reads as TGCAGCGTGTCGGGTCTCCAAGAGACCCAGTACTTC. This sequence joins TRBV29-1 and TRBJ2-5; D is unclear. V shed 6 bases and J shed 1 base, with 9 bases lying between them. In germline, CDR1 is SQVTM, CDR2 ANQGSEA. The CDR3 length is 12 residues.

The gene calls are TRBV6-1 and TRBJ2-7, with D perhaps TRBD1 (6 bases). This CDR3 is 13 amino acids long. Trimming left V 7 bases short and J 5 bases short, with 15 bases between. Germline V gene sequence: CDR1 MNHNS, CDR2 SASEGT. CDR3 sequence reads: CASKRAGAHEQYF. The CDR3 DNA follows: TGTGCCAGCAAAAGAGCAGGGGCCCACGAGCAGTACTTC.

The chain uses TRBV5-1 and TRBJ2-3; D perhaps matches TRBD2 (7 bases). Germline CDR1 reads SGHRS; CDR2 reads YFSETQ. V was clipped by 3 bases and J by 4 bases, with 12 bases between them. The length of the CDR3 is 14 residues. The DNA of the CDR3 is TGCGCCAGCAGCTCGGGGGGACAATCAGATACGCAGTATTTT. The encoded protein is CASSSGGQSDTQYF.

The chain recombines TRBV6-5 with TRBJ1-2; TRBD1 aligns across 7 bases. Per the germline V gene, CDR1 is MNHEY and CDR2 is SVGAGI. This CDR3 is 14 amino acids long. The ends lost 4 bases at V and 3 bases at J; junction bases unmatched: 5. The CDR3 loop is CASSSQGSDYGYTF. CDR3 in DNA: TGTGCCAGCAGTTCACAGGGGAGCGACTATGGCTACACCTTC.

This rearrangement joins TRBV4-1 to TRBJ2-7; 10 nucleotides line up with TRBD2. J lost 0 bases, V lost 1 base, and 9 bases had no gene match. Germline V lookup: CDR1 MGHRA, CDR2 YSYEKL. The CDR3 spans 18 residues. The CDR3 DNA reads as TGCGCCAGCAGCCAAGTCCCCCTTTCTAGCGGGGGCTCCTACGAGCAGTACTTC. This sequence encodes CASSQVPLSSGGSYEQYF.

Here the CDR3 reads CASSEPRTGTEETQYF. CDR3 sequence (DNA): TGTGCCAGCAGTGAACCCCGAACCGGGACAGAAGAGACCCAGTACTTC. The gene calls are TRBV25-1 and TRBJ2-5, with 7 bases fitting TRBD1. CDR3 length equals 16 residues. CDR1 is MGHDK, CDR2 SYGVNS, per germline. V trimming: 2 bases; J trimming: 3 bases; junction bases outside the gene matches: 9.

The chain couples TRBV2 to TRBJ2-7; 8 bases fit TRBD2. The CDR3 runs 16 residues. Germline V gene data show CDR1 as SNHLY and CDR2 as FYNNEI. V shed 0 bases, J shed 7 bases, and the junction held 11 bases outside the gene matches. The CDR3 is CASSEAPGGDQGEQYF. The CDR3, as DNA: TGTGCCAGCAGTGAAGCGCCGGGGGGGGATCAAGGAGAGCAGTACTTC. Drawing the rest from reference TRBV2 and TRBJ2-7, the complete variable domain is EPEVTQTPSHQVTQMGQEVILRCVPISNHLYFYWYRQILGQKVEFLVSFYNNEISEKSEIFDDQFSVERPDGSNFTLKIRSTKLEDSAMYFCASSEAPGGDQGEQYFGPGTRLTVT.

The V gene is TRBV7-3, the J gene TRBJ2-7, with TRBD1 identical over 9 bases. Looked up from germline, CDR1 is SGHTA and CDR2 is FQGTGA. The CDR3 consists of 13 residues. Trimming cost V 5 bases and J 6 bases; bases outside gene matches: 5. CDR3 bases: TGTGCCAGCAGCACGACGACAGGGGGCGAGCAGTACTTC. Encoded protein: CASSTTTGGEQYF.

This CDR3 is CASGTGSFQPQHF. CDR3 coding DNA: TGTGCCAGCGGGACAGGGAGTTTCCAGCCCCAGCATTTT. This rearrangement joins TRBV19 to TRBJ1-5; 9 nucleotides align to TRBD1. In germline, CDR1 is LNHDA, CDR2 SQIVND (reference sequence). The CDR3 is made up of 13 amino acids. V shed 9 bases, J shed 7 bases, and the junction held 7 bases outside the gene matches.

Worth noting for this clone: The identical CDR3 is also encoded by other nucleotide sequences in the sample. CDR3 loop: CASSLTRDGYTF. In DNA form, the CDR3 reads TGTGCCAGCAGCTTAACTAGAGATGGCTACACCTTC. V usage is TRBV7-9 and J usage is TRBJ1-2; D is undetermined. This CDR3 comprises 12 residues. Germline CDR1 SEHNR, CDR2 FQNEAQ (reference sequence). Trimming pared 2 bases from V and 6 bases from J, leaving 7 bases between. Filled out from reference TRBV7-9 and TRBJ1-2, the complete variable domain reads DTGVSQNPRHKITKRGQNVTFRCDPISEHNRLYWYRQTLGQGPEFLTYFQNEAQLEKSRLLSDRFSAERPKGSFSTLEIQRTEQGDSAMYLCASSLTRDGYTFGSGTRLTVV.

This clone has a single count. The chain combines TRBV11-2 with TRBJ1-3, with 8 bases matching TRBD1. This CDR3 is 15 amino acids long. CDR1 and CDR2 (germline): SGHAT, FQNNGV. With V trimmed by 3 bases and J by 4 bases, 5 bases remained unmatched. The CDR3 region is CASSLSRDRGNTIYF. CDR3 sequence (DNA): TGTGCCAGCAGCTTGTCCCGGGACAGGGGAAACACCATATATTTT.

This sequence joins TRBV12-5 and TRBJ2-5; D unclear. The CDR3 covers 17 residues. The V gene lost 1 base and the J gene lost 0 bases, with 15 bases spanning the gap. CDR1 and CDR2 (germline): LGHNT, FRNRAP. The CDR3: CASGLGFGVPYQETQYF. The CDR3 DNA reads TGTGCTAGTGGTTTGGGCTTTGGAGTCCCGTACCAAGAGACCCAGTACTTC. Full variable domain (remainder filled in from reference TRBV12-5 and TRBJ2-5): DARVTQTPRHKVTEMGQEVTMRCQPILGHNTVFWYRQTMMQGLELLAYFRNRAPLDDSGMPKDRFSAEMPDATLATLKIQPSEPRDSAVYFCASGLGFGVPYQETQYFGPGTRLLVL.

This clone has a handful of counts. The J gene is TRBJ1-2, the V gene TRBV28; unclear D gene. CDR3 length: 11 amino acids. Trimming took off 5 bases at V and 5 bases at J, with 6 bases between the two ends. Germline CDR1 and CDR2: MDHEN and SYDVKM. CDR3 protein: CASSTLYGYTF. The CDR3 region has the DNA TGTGCCAGCAGTACCCTATATGGCTACACCTTC.

The CDR3 sequence: CASSLYDRPYEQYF. CDR3 nucleotide sequence: TGTGCCAGCAGCTTGTACGACAGACCCTACGAGCAGTACTTC. The rearrangement joins TRBV7-2 to TRBJ2-7; D possibly corresponds to TRBD1 (5 bases). Germline lookup yields CDR1 SGHTA and CDR2 FQGNSA. Trimming took off 3 bases at V and 2 bases at J, with 11 bases between the two ends. This CDR3 region has 14 residues. The complete variable domain, with remaining parts taken from reference TRBV7-2 and TRBJ2-7, reads GAGVSQSPSNKVTEKGKDVELRCDPISGHTALYWYRQSLGQGLEFLIYFQGNSAPDKSGLPSDRFSAERTGGSVSTLTIQRTQQEDSAVYLCASSLYDRPYEQYFGPGTRLTVT.

This clone has just a few counts. This chain uses TRBV6-6 with TRBJ1-4; D call uncertain. The CDR3 sequence is 15 residues long. CDR1 is MNHNY, CDR2 SVGAGI, per germline (reference sequence). V lost 7 bases to trimming and J lost 3 bases, with 15 bases between them. The CDR3: CASIPTTGANEKLFF. The DNA of the CDR3 is TGTGCCAGCATCCCGACCACCGGGGCTAATGAAAAACTGTTTTTT.

The rearrangement uses TRBV4-1 and TRBJ2-2; 12 bases match TRBD2. Per germline, CDR1 MGHRA and CDR2 YSYEKL. This CDR3 has 15 residues. With V trimmed by 6 bases and J by 7 bases, 6 bases remained unmatched. For the CDR3, the DNA is TGCGCCAGCAGACGACTAGCGGGGGTCGGCGGGGAGCTGTTTTTT. Protein sequence: CASRRLAGVGGELFF.

This chain connects TRBV10-1 to TRBJ2-2; 10 bases align to TRBD2. Per germline, CDR1 WNHNN and CDR2 SYGVQD (reference sequence). J gave up 5 bases and V 8 bases, and 8 bases lay outside the gene matches. The CDR3 runs 15 residues. The CDR3: CASGSSGGLTGELFF. In nucleotides, the CDR3 is TGCGCCAGCGGATCTAGCGGGGGCTTGACCGGGGAGCTGTTTTTT.

The chain uses TRBV10-1 and TRBJ2-1; TRBD2 is a possible D gene (6 bases). The CDR3 contains 15 residues. The germline CDR1 and CDR2 sequences are WNHNN and SYGVQD (reference sequence). The V end was cut by 0 bases, the J end by 6 bases, with 12 bases between. The CDR3 here is CASSESGRGGNEQFF. In DNA form, the CDR3 reads TGCGCCAGCAGTGAGTCGGGGCGGGGTGGCAATGAGCAGTTCTTC.

This rearrangement joins TRBV28 to TRBJ2-1, with 8 bases lining up with TRBD2. V lost 3 bases to trimming and J lost 5 bases; unmatched junction nucleotides: 3. CDR1 and CDR2 from the germline V gene are MDHEN and SYDVKM. This CDR3 is 14 amino acids long. The CDR3 reads CASSFFGGDNEQFF. DNA of the CDR3: TGTGCCAGCAGTTTTTTCGGGGGGGACAATGAGCAGTTCTTC.

Worth noting for this clone: At one end, the junction sequence differs from germline, possibly due to a read error. The rearrangement uses TRBV4-2 and TRBJ1-1; D is undetermined. The CDR3 spans 16 residues. CDR1 is LGHNA and CDR2 is YNFKEQ in the germline V gene. The DNA for the CDR3 is TGTGCCAGCAACCAAGTTGGCTCGGGTGTGGACACTGAAGCTTTCTTT. It translates to CASNQVGSGVDTEAFF.

The gene calls are TRBV6-6 and TRBJ2-5, with D maybe TRBD2 (6 bases). Per germline, CDR1 MNHNY and CDR2 SVGAGI (reference sequence). The V and J ends lost 5 bases and 7 bases respectively, with 17 bases between them. The CDR3 is 14 residues long. CDR3 nucleotides: TGTGCCAGCAGTCAAGGGGACTCCACCGGGACCCAGTACTTC. Encoded protein: CASSQGDSTGTQYF.

The chain couples TRBV30 to TRBJ1-3; D gene uncertain. Germline assignment: CDR1 GTSNPN and CDR2 SVGIG (reference sequence). The CDR3 sequence is 12 residues long. The CDR3 protein is CGLGSSGNTIYF. CDR3 bases: TGTGGATTGGGGAGCTCTGGAAACACCATATATTTT.

This chain connects TRBV28 to TRBJ2-3, with D possibly TRBD1 on 6 matching bases. V was clipped by 2 bases and J by 2 bases, with 8 bases between them. The CDR3 runs 14 residues. Germline V gene lookup returns CDR1 MDHEN and CDR2 SYDVKM. The DNA for the CDR3 is TGTGCCAGCAGTTTAGGGGGACACACAGATACGCAGTATTTT. This gives the protein CASSLGGHTDTQYF.

This sequence joins TRBV5-1 and TRBJ2-5; TRBD1 aligns across 10 bases. The CDR3 extends over 12 amino acids. The germline V gene encodes CDR1 SGHRS and CDR2 YFSETQ. The V gene end was trimmed by 4 bases and the J gene end by 13 bases; junction bases not matched to a gene: 7. This CDR3 is CASSTDRGVPYF. The CDR3 DNA reads TGCGCCAGCAGCACGGACAGGGGGGTCCCGTACTTC.

The rearrangement joins TRBV9 to TRBJ2-5; 9 bases are a match to TRBD2. This CDR3 has 16 residues. V shed 4 bases and J 3 bases; nucleotides not matched to a gene: 10. Germline loops: CDR1 SGDLS, CDR2 YYNGEE. CDR3 region: CASSSGFPSGEETQYF. CDR3 sequence (DNA): TGTGCCAGCAGCTCAGGGTTTCCTAGCGGGGAAGAGACCCAGTACTTC. Complete variable domain (other parts from reference TRBV9 and TRBJ2-5): DSGVTQTPKHLITATGQRVTLRCSPRSGDLSVYWYQQSLDQGLQFLIQYYNGEERAKGNILERFSAQQFPDLHSELNLSSLELGDSALYFCASSSGFPSGEETQYFGPGTRLLVL.

The chain couples TRBV7-9 to TRBJ2-5; D is uncertain. This CDR3 comprises 12 residues. The V end was cut by 1 base, the J end by 3 bases, with 3 bases between. Per germline, CDR1 SEHNR and CDR2 FQNEAQ (reference sequence). The chain's CDR3 is CASSLGEETQYF. The CDR3 DNA is TGTGCCAGCAGCTTAGGAGAAGAGACCCAGTACTTC.

This clone occurred a few times. This chain connects TRBV5-4 to TRBJ2-7; 7 nucleotides match TRBD1. This CDR3 region has 15 residues. J lost 4 bases, V lost 0 bases, and 7 bases had no gene match. The germline gives CDR1 SGHNT, CDR2 YYREEE (reference sequence). CDR3 coding DNA: TGTGCCAGCAGCTTGGCCCCCACAGGGGCGTACGAGCAGTACTTC. Encoded protein: CASSLAPTGAYEQYF. Full variable domain (remainder filled in from reference TRBV5-4 and TRBJ2-7): ETGVTQSPTHLIKTRGQQVTLRCSSQSGHNTVSWYQQALGQGPQFIFQYYREEENGRGNFPPRFSGLQFPNYSSELNVNALELDDSALYLCASSLAPTGAYEQYFGPGTRLTVT.